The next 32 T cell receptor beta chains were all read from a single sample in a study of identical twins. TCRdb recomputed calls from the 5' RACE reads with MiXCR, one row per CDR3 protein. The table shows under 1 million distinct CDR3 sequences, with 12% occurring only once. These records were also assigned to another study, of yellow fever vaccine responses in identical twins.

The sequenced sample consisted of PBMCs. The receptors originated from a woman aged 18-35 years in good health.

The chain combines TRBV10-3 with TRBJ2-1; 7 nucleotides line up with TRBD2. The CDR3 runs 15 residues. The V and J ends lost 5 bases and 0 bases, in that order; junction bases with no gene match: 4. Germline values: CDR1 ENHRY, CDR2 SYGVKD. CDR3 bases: TGTGCCATCAGTCCCTCTAGCGGCTCCTACAATGAGCAGTTCTTC. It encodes CAISPSSGSYNEQFF.

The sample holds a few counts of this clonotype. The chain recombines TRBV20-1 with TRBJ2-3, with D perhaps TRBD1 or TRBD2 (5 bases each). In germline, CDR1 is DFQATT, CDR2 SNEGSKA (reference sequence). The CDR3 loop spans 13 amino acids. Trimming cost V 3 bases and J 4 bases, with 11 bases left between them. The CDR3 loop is CSASEGWADTQYF. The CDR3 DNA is TGCAGTGCTAGTGAGGGGTGGGCAGATACGCAGTATTTT.

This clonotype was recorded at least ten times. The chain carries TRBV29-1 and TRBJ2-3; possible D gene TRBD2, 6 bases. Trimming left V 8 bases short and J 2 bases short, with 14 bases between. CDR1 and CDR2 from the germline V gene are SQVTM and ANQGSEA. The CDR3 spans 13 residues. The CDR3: CSSGDFSTDTQYF. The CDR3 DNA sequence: TGCAGCTCCGGGGACTTCTCCACAGATACGCAGTATTTT.

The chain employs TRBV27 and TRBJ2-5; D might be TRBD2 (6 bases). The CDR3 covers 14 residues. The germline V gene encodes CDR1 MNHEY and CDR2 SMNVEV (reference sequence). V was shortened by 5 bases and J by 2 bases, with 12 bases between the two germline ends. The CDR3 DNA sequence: TGTGCCAGCAGTCCCGAGAGCGGGCAAGAGACCCAGTACTTC. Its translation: CASSPESGQETQYF.

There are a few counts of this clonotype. The CDR3 DNA follows: TGTGCCAGCAGCCAAGTGACAGGGGGGGCTTTCTTT. Amino acid sequence: CASSQVTGGAFF. The V call is TRBV14, the J call TRBJ1-1; TRBD1 aligns across 9 bases. Germline V gene lookup returns CDR1 SGHDN and CDR2 FVKESK. J gave up 11 bases and V 1 base, and 2 bases lay outside the gene matches. This CDR3 comprises 12 residues.

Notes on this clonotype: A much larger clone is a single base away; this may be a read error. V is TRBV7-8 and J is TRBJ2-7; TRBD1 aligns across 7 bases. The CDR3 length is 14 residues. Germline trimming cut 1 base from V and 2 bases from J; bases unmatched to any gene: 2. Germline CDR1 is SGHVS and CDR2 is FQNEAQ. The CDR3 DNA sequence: TGTGCCAGCAGCTTAGTGGGACAGACCTACGAGCAGTACTTC. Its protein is CASSLVGQTYEQYF. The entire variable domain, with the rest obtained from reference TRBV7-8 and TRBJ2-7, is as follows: GAGVSQSPRYKVAKRGQDVALRCDPISGHVSLFWYQQALGQGPEFLTYFQNEAQLDKSGLPSDRFFAERPEGSVSTLKIQRTQQEDSAVYLCASSLVGQTYEQYFGPGTRLTVT.

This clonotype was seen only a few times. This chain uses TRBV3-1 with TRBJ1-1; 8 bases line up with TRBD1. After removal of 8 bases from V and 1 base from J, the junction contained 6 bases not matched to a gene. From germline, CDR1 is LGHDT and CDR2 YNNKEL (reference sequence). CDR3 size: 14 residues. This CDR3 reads CASQTGTGNTEAFF. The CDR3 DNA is TGTGCCAGCCAAACCGGGACAGGGAACACTGAAGCTTTCTTT.

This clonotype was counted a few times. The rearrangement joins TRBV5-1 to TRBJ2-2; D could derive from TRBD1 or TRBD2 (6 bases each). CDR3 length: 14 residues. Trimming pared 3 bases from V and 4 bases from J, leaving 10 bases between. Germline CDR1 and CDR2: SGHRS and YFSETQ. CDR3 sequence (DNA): TGCGCCAGCAGCTGGGGGGACACCACCGGGGAGCTGTTTTTT. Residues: CASSWGDTTGELFF.

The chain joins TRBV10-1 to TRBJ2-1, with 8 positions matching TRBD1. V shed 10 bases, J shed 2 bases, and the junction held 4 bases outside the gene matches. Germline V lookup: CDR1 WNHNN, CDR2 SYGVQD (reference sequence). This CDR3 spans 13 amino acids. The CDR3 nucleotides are TGCGCCACCCAGGACAGGGCCTACAATGAGCAGTTCTTC. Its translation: CATQDRAYNEQFF.

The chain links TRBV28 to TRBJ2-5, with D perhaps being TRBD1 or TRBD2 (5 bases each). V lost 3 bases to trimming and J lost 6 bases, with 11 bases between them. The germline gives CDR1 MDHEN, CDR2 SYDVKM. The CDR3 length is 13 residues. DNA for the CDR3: TGTGCCAGCAGTTTGAGGGGCGCACAGACCCAGTACTTC. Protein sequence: CASSLRGAQTQYF.

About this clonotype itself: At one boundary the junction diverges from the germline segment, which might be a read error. The CDR3 sequence: CATSSGRTRYERYF. CDR3 nucleotide sequence: TGTGCCACCTCTAGCGGGAGAACGAGGTACGAGCGGTACTTC. The chain couples TRBV27 to TRBJ2-7; the match to TRBD2 covers 10 bases. This CDR3 has 14 amino acids. CDR1 is MNHEY, CDR2 SMNVEV, per germline (reference sequence).

CDR3: CASSLSGFNEKLFF. CDR3 in DNA: TGTGCCAGCAGTTTATCGGGATTTAATGAAAAACTGTTTTTT. The genes are TRBV27 and TRBJ1-4; the D is unclear. The CDR3 spans 14 residues. CDR1 MNHEY and CDR2 SMNVEV come from the germline V gene (reference sequence). Trimming stripped 0 bases from V and 4 bases from J, with 6 bases between. Complete variable domain (other parts from reference TRBV27 and TRBJ1-4): EAQVTQNPRYLITVTGKKLTVTCSQNMNHEYMSWYRQDPGLGLRQIYYSMNVEVTDKGDVPEGYKVSRKEKRNFPLILESPSPNQTSLYFCASSLSGFNEKLFFGSGTQLSVL.

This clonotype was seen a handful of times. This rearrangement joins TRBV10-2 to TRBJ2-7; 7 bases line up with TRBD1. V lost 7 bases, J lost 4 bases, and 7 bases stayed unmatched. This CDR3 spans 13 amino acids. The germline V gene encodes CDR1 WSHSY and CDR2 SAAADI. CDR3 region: CASIRGSGYEQYF. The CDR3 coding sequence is TGCGCCAGCATCAGGGGGAGTGGGTACGAGCAGTACTTC.

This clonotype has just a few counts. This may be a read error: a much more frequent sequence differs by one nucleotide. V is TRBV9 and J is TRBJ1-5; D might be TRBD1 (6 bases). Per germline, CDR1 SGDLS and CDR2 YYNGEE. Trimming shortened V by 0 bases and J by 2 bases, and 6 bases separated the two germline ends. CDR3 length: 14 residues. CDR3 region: CASSVAGGNQPQHF. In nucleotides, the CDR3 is TGTGCCAGCAGCGTAGCAGGGGGCAATCAGCCCCAGCATTTT.

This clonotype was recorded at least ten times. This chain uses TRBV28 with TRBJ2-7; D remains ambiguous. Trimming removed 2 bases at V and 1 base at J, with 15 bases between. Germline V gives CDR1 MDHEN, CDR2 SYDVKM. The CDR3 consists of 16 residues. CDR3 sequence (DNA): TGTGCCAGCAGTTTAAAGTTGTCCCTACAGTCCTACGAGCAGTACTTC. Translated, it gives CASSLKLSLQSYEQYF.

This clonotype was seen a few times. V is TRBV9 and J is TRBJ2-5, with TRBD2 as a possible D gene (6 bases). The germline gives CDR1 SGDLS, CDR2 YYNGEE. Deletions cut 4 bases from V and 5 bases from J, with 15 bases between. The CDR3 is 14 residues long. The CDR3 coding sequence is TGTGCCAGCAGCTGGGATGGAGGGTTGGAGACCCAGTACTTC. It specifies CASSWDGGLETQYF. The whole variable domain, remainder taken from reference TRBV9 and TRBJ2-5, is DSGVTQTPKHLITATGQRVTLRCSPRSGDLSVYWYQQSLDQGLQFLIQYYNGEERAKGNILERFSAQQFPDLHSELNLSSLELGDSALYFCASSWDGGLETQYFGPGTRLLVL.

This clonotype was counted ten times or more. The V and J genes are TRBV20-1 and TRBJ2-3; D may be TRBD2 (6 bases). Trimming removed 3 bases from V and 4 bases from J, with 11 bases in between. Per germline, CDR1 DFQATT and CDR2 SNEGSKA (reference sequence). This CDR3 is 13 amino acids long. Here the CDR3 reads CSARRWEADTQYF. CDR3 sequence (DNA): TGCAGTGCTAGGAGGTGGGAGGCAGATACGCAGTATTTT.

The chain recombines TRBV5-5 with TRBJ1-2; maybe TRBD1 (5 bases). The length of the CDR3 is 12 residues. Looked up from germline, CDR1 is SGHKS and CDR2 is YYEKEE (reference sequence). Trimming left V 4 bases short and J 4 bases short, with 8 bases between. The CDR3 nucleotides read TGTGCCAGCAGCACGGACACCTATGGCTACACCTTC. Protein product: CASSTDTYGYTF. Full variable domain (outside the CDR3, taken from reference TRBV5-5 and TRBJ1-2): DAGVTQSPTHLIKTRGQQVTLRCSPISGHKSVSWYQQVLGQGPQFIFQYYEKEERGRGNFPDRFSARQFPNYSSELNVNALLLGDSALYLCASSTDTYGYTFGSGTRLTVV.

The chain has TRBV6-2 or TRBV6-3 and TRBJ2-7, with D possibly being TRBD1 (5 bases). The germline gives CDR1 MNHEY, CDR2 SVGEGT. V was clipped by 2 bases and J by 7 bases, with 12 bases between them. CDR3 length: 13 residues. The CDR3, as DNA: TGTGCCAGCAGTTACGTCAGGGCTGGGGAGCAGTACGTC. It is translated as CASSYVRAGEQYV.

CDR3 coding DNA: TGTGCCAGCAGCTTAGAAAGAGGGGAGCAGTATTTT. Amino acid sequence: CASSLERGEQYF. This sequence joins TRBV7-9 and TRBJ2-3; the D call may be TRBD1 or TRBD2 (5 bases each). The V gene lost 1 base and the J gene lost 11 bases, with 10 bases spanning the gap. The germline V gene has CDR1 SEHNR and CDR2 FQNEAQ (reference sequence). The CDR3 sequence is 12 residues long.

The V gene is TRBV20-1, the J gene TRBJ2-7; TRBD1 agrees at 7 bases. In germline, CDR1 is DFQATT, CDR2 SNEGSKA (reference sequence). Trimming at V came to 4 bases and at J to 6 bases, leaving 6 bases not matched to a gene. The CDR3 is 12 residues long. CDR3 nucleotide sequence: TGCAGTGCTAAGGGGGCTGGTCTCGAGCAGTACGTC. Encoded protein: CSAKGAGLEQYV.

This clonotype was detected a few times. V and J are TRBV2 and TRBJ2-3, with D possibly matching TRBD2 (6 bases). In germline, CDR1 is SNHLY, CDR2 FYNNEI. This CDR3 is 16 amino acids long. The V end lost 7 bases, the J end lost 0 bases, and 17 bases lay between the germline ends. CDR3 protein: CASKGSIAASTDTQYF. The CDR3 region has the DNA TGTGCCAGCAAGGGGAGTATAGCGGCTAGCACAGATACGCAGTATTTT.

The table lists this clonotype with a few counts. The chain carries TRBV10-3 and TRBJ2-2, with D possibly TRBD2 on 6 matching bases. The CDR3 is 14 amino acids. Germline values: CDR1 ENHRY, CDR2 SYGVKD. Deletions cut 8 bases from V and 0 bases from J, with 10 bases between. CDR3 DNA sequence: TGTGCCATCGACGCGGGGACGAACACCGGGGAGCTGTTTTTT. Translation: CAIDAGTNTGELFF.

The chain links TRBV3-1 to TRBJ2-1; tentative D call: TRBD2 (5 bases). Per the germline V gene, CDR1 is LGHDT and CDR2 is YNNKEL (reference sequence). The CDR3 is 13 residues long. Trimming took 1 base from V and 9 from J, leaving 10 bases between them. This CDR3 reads CASSQARGFEQFF. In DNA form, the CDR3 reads TGTGCCAGCAGCCAAGCTAGAGGGTTTGAGCAGTTCTTC.

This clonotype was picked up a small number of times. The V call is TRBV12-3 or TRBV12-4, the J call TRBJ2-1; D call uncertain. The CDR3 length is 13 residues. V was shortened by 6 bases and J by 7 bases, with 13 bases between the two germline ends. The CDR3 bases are TGTGCCAGCAGACTGGGCTATTCAAATGAGCAGTTCTTC. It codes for CASRLGYSNEQFF.

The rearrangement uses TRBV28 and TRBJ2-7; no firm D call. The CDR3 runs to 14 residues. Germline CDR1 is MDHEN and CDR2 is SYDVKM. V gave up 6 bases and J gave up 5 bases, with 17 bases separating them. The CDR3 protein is CASRLDRIGDEQYF. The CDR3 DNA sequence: TGTGCCAGCAGATTAGATCGAATTGGGGACGAGCAGTACTTC.

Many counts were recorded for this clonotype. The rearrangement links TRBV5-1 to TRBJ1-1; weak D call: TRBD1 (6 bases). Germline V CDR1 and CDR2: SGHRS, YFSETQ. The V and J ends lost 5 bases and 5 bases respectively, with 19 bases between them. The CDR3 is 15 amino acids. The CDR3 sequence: CASSPAPGARTEAFF. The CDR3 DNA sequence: TGCGCCAGCAGTCCCGCGCCGGGGGCAAGGACTGAAGCTTTCTTT.

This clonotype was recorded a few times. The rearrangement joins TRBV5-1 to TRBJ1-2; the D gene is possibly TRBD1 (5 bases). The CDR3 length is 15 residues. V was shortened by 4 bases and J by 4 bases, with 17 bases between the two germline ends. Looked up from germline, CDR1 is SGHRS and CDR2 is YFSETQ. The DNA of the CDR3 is TGCGCCAGCAGCATAGGGACGGCTGAGGTCTATGGCTACACCTTC. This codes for CASSIGTAEVYGYTF. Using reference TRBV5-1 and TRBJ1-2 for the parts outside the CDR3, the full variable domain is KAGVTQTPRYLIKTRGQQVTLSCSPISGHRSVSWYQQTPGQGLQFLFEYFSETQRNKGNFPGRFSGRQFSNSRSEMNVSTLELGDSALYLCASSIGTAEVYGYTFGSGTRLTVV.

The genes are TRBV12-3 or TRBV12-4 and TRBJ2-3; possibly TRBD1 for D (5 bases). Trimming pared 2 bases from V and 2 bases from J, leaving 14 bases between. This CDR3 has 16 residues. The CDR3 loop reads CASSLRGRRITDTQYF. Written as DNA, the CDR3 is TGTGCCAGCAGTTTAAGGGGCAGACGGATCACAGATACGCAGTATTTT.

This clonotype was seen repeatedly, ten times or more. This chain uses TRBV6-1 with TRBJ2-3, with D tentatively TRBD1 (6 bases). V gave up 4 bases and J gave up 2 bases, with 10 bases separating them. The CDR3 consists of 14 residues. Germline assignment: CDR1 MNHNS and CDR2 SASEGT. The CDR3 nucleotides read TGTGCCAGCAGTGCATACAGGGACACAGATACGCAGTATTTT. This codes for CASSAYRDTDTQYF.

The DNA for the CDR3 is TGTGCCAGCAGTGTAACCCTAAGTTTCACCGGGGAGCTGTTTTTT. Translated: CASSVTLSFTGELFF. The V call is TRBV6-1, the J call TRBJ2-2; D unresolved. The germline gives CDR1 MNHNS, CDR2 SASEGT. V lost 4 bases and J 4 bases, leaving 13 bases between the germline ends. The CDR3 covers 15 residues.

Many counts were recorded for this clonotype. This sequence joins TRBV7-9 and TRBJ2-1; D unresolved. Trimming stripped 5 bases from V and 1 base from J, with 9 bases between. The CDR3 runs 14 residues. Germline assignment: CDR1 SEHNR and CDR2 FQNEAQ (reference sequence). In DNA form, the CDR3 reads TGTGCCAGCAGCCACGACGCTTCCTACAATGAGCAGTTCTTC. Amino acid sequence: CASSHDASYNEQFF.